Listed below are T cell receptor beta chains from one sample, sequenced in a study of blood T cell repertoires in COVID-19. Repertoires were generated with immunoSEQ multiplex PCR, while TCRdb's copy carries only in-frame clones and drops some. The data hold just over 350,000 clones, with about 86% observed a single time. The sequenced material came from peripheral blood. Receptor source: a woman between 55 and 75 years old with COVID-19, enrolled during active disease. The CDR3 runs from the conserved cysteine through the conserved F or W. A D gene is named only where the DNA matches it firmly. Expanded clones get a size class; other rows say once, few or many, or leave the size out.

clone size: .; V gene: TRBV18; J gene: TRBJ2-1; D gene: TRBD2; CDR3 protein: CASSPGWTSGDYNEQFF; CDR3 DNA: TGTGCCAGCTCACCTGGATGGACTAGCGGAGATTACAATGAGCAGTTCTTC
clone size: .; V gene: TRBV3-1/TRBV3-2; J gene: TRBJ2-5; D gene: TRBD2; CDR3 protein: CASSQGRTSGVQETQYF; CDR3 DNA: TGTGCCAGCAGCCAAGGAAGGACTAGCGGGGTCCAAGAGACCCAGTACTTC
clone size: .; V gene: TRBV5-4; J gene: TRBJ2-7; D gene: .; CDR3 protein: CASSLGRDAYEQYF; CDR3 DNA: TGTGCCAGCAGCTTGGGGCGGGATGCCTACGAGCAGTACTTC
clone size: few; V gene: TRBV10-2; J gene: TRBJ2-7; D gene: TRBD1; CDR3 protein: CASSDSRTGSEQYF; CDR3 DNA: TGCGCCAGCAGTGATTCACGGACAGGGTCCGAGCAGTACTTC
clone size: .; V gene: TRBV7-9; J gene: TRBJ2-7; D gene: TRBD1; CDR3 protein: CASKGQGPYEQYF; CDR3 DNA: TGTGCCAGCAAAGGACAGGGCCCGTACGAGCAGTACTTC
clone size: .; V gene: TRBV5-6; J gene: TRBJ2-6; D gene: .; CDR3 protein: CASSSRSSGANVLTF; CDR3 DNA: TGTGCCAGCAGCTCCAGGTCCTCTGGGGCCAACGTCCTGACTTTC
clone size: .; V gene: TRBV7-8; J gene: TRBJ2-3; D gene: TRBD2; CDR3 protein: CASSLGTPSGETDTQYF; CDR3 DNA: TGTGCCAGCAGCTTAGGCACACCTAGCGGGGAGACAGATACGCAGTATTTT
clone size: .; V gene: TRBV18; J gene: TRBJ2-4; D gene: .; CDR3 protein: CASNTHHYREVVGRLAKNIQYF; CDR3 DNA: TGTGCCAGCAACACTCACCACTACCGGGAAGTCGTTGGCCGTTTAGCCAAAAACATTCAGTACTTC
clone size: .; V gene: TRBV30; J gene: TRBJ1-2; D gene: .; CDR3 protein: CACGGRGTNYGYTF; CDR3 DNA: TGTGCCTGTGGAGGGAGAGGGACTAACTATGGCTACACCTTC
clone size: .; V gene: TRBV10-3; J gene: TRBJ2-5; D gene: TRBD2; CDR3 protein: CAISDPVVAGETQYF; CDR3 DNA: TGTGCCATCAGTGACCCCGTAGTAGCGGGGGAGACCCAGTACTTC
clone size: once; V gene: TRBV5-6; J gene: TRBJ1-1; D gene: .; CDR3 protein: CASTEAGRDTEAFF; CDR3 DNA: TGTGCCAGCACCGAGGCAGGGCGAGACACTGAAGCTTTCTTT
clone size: .; V gene: TRBV5-1; J gene: TRBJ2-2; D gene: .; CDR3 protein: CASSLVRGGTGELFF; CDR3 DNA: TGCGCCAGCAGCTTGGTCAGGGGTGGAACCGGGGAGCTGTTTTTT
clone size: .; V gene: TRBV11-2; J gene: TRBJ1-5; D gene: TRBD1; CDR3 protein: CASSPQGNGYQPQHF; CDR3 DNA: TGTGCCAGCAGCCCACAGGGGAACGGGTATCAGCCCCAGCATTTT
clone size: .; V gene: TRBV5-8; J gene: TRBJ2-1; D gene: .; CDR3 protein: CASSLGRTSYLYNEQFF; CDR3 DNA: TGTGCCAGCAGCTTGGGTCGGACAAGCTATCTCTACAATGAGCAGTTCTTC
clone size: few; V gene: TRBV21-1; J gene: TRBJ2-7; D gene: .; CDR3 protein: CASSPRTPRWGQYF; CDR3 DNA: TGTGCCAGCAGCCCCCGGACTCCTCGGTGGGGGCAGTACTTC
clone size: .; V gene: TRBV10-3; J gene: TRBJ2-5; D gene: .; CDR3 protein: CAIRPTSGRETQYF; CDR3 DNA: TGTGCCATCAGGCCGACTAGTGGGCGGGAGACCCAGTACTTC
clone size: once; V gene: TRBV28; J gene: TRBJ1-2; D gene: TRBD1; CDR3 protein: CASRAGQGDYGYTF; CDR3 DNA: TGTGCCAGCAGGGCGGGACAGGGTGACTATGGCTACACCTTC
clone size: .; V gene: TRBV5-4; J gene: TRBJ1-4; D gene: .; CDR3 protein: CASSRKGGGGSEKLFF; CDR3 DNA: TGTGCCAGCAGCCGGAAGGGCGGGGGCGGGAGTGAAAAACTGTTTTTT
clone size: .; V gene: TRBV19; J gene: TRBJ1-3; D gene: .; CDR3 protein: CASSQMLGNTIYF; CDR3 DNA: TGTGCCTCCTCCCAGATGCTCGGAAACACCATATATTTT
clone size: many; V gene: TRBV4-3; J gene: TRBJ1-1; D gene: TRBD1; CDR3 protein: CASSQERTGSEAFF; CDR3 DNA: TGCGCCAGCAGCCAAGAAAGGACAGGCTCTGAAGCTTTCTTT
clone size: .; V gene: TRBV11-3; J gene: TRBJ2-1; D gene: TRBD2; CDR3 protein: CASSLGAGGSYNEQFF; CDR3 DNA: TGTGCCAGCAGCTTAGGGGCGGGGGGCTCCTACAATGAGCAGTTCTTC
clone size: .; V gene: TRBV30; J gene: TRBJ1-5; D gene: .; CDR3 protein: CAWARIRGPQHF; CDR3 DNA: TGTGCCTGGGCACGGATCCGAGGGCCCCAGCATTTT
clone size: .; V gene: TRBV7-2; J gene: TRBJ1-3; D gene: .; CDR3 protein: CASSLVSGDSGNTIYF; CDR3 DNA: TGTGCCAGCAGCTTAGTTTCAGGGGATTCTGGAAACACCATATATTTT
clone size: .; V gene: TRBV4-1; J gene: TRBJ1-3; D gene: TRBD1; CDR3 protein: CASSQELGQSLKGPGNTIYF; CDR3 DNA: TGCGCCAGCAGCCAAGAATTGGGACAGAGCCTAAAGGGACCTGGAAACACCATATATTTT
clone size: once; V gene: TRBV7-8; J gene: TRBJ1-2; D gene: TRBD1; CDR3 protein: CASSLETGGGYTF; CDR3 DNA: TGTGCCAGCAGCTTAGAGACAGGGGGTGGCTACACCTTC
clone size: .; V gene: TRBV12-3/TRBV12-4; J gene: TRBJ2-7; D gene: TRBD1; CDR3 protein: CASRLDRAKQYF; CDR3 DNA: TGTGCCAGCAGACTTGACAGGGCGAAACAGTACTTC
clone size: once; V gene: TRBV19; J gene: TRBJ2-3; D gene: .; CDR3 protein: CASSIPRYTQYF; CDR3 DNA: TGTGCCAGTAGTATACCCAGATATACGCAGTATTTT
clone size: .; V gene: TRBV5-4; J gene: TRBJ1-1; D gene: TRBD1; CDR3 protein: CASSPTTGVNTEAFF; CDR3 DNA: TGTGCCAGCAGCCCCACGACAGGGGTGAACACTGAAGCTTTCTTT
clone size: few; V gene: TRBV11-3; J gene: TRBJ2-7; D gene: .; CDR3 protein: CASTVTRGTYEQYF; CDR3 DNA: TGTGCCAGCACCGTCACCAGGGGAACGTACGAGCAGTACTTC
clone size: .; V gene: TRBV9; J gene: TRBJ1-3; D gene: TRBD1; CDR3 protein: CASSARDRYSGNTIYF; CDR3 DNA: TGTGCCAGCAGCGCTCGGGACAGATACTCTGGAAACACCATATATTTT